The 4 T cell receptor beta chains below all came from one sample that was sequenced in a study of long-term antiretroviral therapy in people with HIV. Investigators performed immunoSEQ version v3.0 at survey level. The method was immunoSEQ multiplex PCR; TCRdb's version includes in-frame clones alone and lacks a portion of them. The table has over 15,000 clones, 76% seen once; the top ten hold 14% to 15%. Sequenced material: unsorted PBMCs, taken approximately 2.5 years before starting antiretroviral therapy. The receptors originated from a woman aged 45 to 65 with HIV.

This clone was counted only a few times. The chain carries TRBV2 and TRBJ1-5, with D perhaps TRBD1 (6 bases). CDR1 is SNHLY and CDR2 is FYNNEI in the germline V gene. Trimming shortened V by 8 bases and J by 4 bases, and 12 bases separated the two germline ends. The CDR3 is 13 amino acids. The CDR3 region has the DNA TGTGCCAGCCGTATTACAGGGAATCAGCCCCAGCATTTT. Amino acids: CASRITGNQPQHF. The full variable domain, completed using reference TRBV2 and TRBJ1-5, is EPEVTQTPSHQVTQMGQEVILRCVPISNHLYFYWYRQILGQKVEFLVSFYNNEISEKSEIFDDQFSVERPDGSNFTLKIRSTKLEDSAMYFCASRITGNQPQHFGDGTRLSIL.

The chain links TRBV4-1 to TRBJ2-5; D gene unclear. The germline CDR1 and CDR2 sequences are MGHRA and YSYEKL. Trimming took off 4 bases at V and 5 bases at J, with 17 bases between the two ends. The CDR3 loop spans 15 amino acids. In DNA form, the CDR3 reads TGCGCCAGCAGCCCGAACCAGTTTACGGAGGAGACCCAGTACTTC. It codes for CASSPNQFTEETQYF.

The chain couples TRBV28 to TRBJ2-2; D is unclear. The CDR3 spans 12 residues. V lost 6 bases, J lost 5 bases, and 7 bases lay in between. Germline CDR1 and CDR2: MDHEN and SYDVKM. CDR3 amino acids: CASSLQTGELFF. The CDR3 nucleotides are TGTGCCAGCAGCCTACAAACCGGGGAGCTGTTTTTT. The full variable domain, with the rest looked up from reference TRBV28 and TRBJ2-2, is DVKVTQSSRYLVKRTGEKVFLECVQDMDHENMFWYRQDPGLGLRLIYFSYDVKMKEKGDIPEGYSVSREKKERFSLILESASTNQTSMYLCASSLQTGELFFGEGSRLTVL.

The chain links TRBV7-9 to TRBJ1-2; 9 bases match TRBD1. Germline V gives CDR1 SEHNR, CDR2 FQNEAQ (reference sequence). CDR3 length: 14 amino acids. The J segment lost 6 bases and the V segment lost 5 bases, leaving 7 bases of the junction unmatched. The CDR3 spells CASSNRGREDGYTF. DNA of the CDR3: TGTGCCAGCAGCAACAGGGGGCGCGAGGATGGCTACACCTTC.